This TCR beta chain was documented in a study of blood T cell repertoires in COVID-19. Across the study: The recovered donors of Cohort 3 showed two negative PCRs, clearance, or symptom resolution.

There are 13 residues in the CDR3. From germline, CDR1 is SGHVS and CDR2 FNYEAQ. The germline V and J ends were trimmed by 3 bases and 5 bases, with 10 bases remaining between them. Original processing methods: Scientists estimated how many nucleated cells there were by amplifying reference gene primers. Profiled with immunoSEQ multiplex PCR; TCRdb holds only in-frame clones, not every one. V and J calls and clone size are copied from that table; D and trimming were computed from the DNA. Among about 230,000 clones listed, 86% were seen once. The V and J genes are TRBV7-6 and TRBJ2-5, with D maybe TRBD2 (6 bases). Sequenced sample: PBMCs or T cells enriched from blood (not recorded which). This clonotype was sampled from a woman aged 45-60 years in a cohort exposed to, infected with or recovered from COVID-19 (not recorded which). CDR3 amino acids: CASSFWGRETQYF. CDR3 in DNA: TGTGCCAGCAGCTTCTGGGGGAGGGAGACCCAGTACTTC.